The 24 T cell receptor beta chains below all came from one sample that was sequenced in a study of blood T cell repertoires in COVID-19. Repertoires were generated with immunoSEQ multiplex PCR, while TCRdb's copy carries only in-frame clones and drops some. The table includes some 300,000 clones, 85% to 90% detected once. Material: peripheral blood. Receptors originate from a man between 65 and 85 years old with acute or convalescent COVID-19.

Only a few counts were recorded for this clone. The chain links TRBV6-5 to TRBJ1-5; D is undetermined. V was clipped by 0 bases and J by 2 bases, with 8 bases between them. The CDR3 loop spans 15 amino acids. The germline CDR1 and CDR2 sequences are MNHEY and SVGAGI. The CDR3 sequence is CASSYSFSGNQPQHF. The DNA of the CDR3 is TGTGCCAGCAGTTACTCCTTTTCGGGCAATCAGCCCCAGCATTTT.

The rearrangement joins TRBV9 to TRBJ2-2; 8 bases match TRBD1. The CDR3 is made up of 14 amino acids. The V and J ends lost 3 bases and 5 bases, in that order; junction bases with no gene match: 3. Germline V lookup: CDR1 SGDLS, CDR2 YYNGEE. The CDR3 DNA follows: TGTGCCAGCAGCGGAGGACAGGGAACCGGGGAGCTGTTTTTT. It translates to CASSGGQGTGELFF.

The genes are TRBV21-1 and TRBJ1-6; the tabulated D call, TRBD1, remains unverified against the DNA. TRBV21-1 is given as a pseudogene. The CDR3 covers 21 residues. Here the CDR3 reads CASSKGDRGRGSPPCNSPLHF. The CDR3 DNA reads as TGTGCCAGCAGCAAAGGGGACAGGGGGCGAGGTTCGCCCCCATGTAATTCACCCCTCCACTTT.

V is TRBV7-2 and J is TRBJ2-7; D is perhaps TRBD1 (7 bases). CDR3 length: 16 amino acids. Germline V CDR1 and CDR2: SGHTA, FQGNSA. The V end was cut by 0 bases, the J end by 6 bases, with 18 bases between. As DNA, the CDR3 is TGTGCCAGCAGCTTAGCACCGGGACTCAGGGGGAGCGAGCAGTACTTC. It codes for CASSLAPGLRGSEQYF.

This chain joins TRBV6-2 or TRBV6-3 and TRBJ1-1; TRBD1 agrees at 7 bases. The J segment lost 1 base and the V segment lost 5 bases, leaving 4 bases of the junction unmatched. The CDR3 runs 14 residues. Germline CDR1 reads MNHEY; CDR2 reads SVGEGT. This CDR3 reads CASSPQGRNTEAFF. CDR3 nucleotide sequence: TGTGCCAGCAGTCCACAGGGGAGGAACACTGAAGCTTTCTTT.

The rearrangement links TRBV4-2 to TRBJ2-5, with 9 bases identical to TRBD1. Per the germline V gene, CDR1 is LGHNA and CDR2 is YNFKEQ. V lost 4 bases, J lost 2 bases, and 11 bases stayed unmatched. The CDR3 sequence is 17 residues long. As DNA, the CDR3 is TGTGCCAGCAGCCCGCTTTGGGGACAGGGAGGACAAGAGACCCAGTACTTC. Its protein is CASSPLWGQGGQETQYF.

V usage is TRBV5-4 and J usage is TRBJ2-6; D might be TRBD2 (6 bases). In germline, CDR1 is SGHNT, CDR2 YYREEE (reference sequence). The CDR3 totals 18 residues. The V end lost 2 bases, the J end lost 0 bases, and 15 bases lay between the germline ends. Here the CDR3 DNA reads TGTGCCAGCAGCTTTAGGGGCGGGGAGCTCTCTGGGGCCAACGTCCTGACTTTC. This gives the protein CASSFRGGELSGANVLTF.

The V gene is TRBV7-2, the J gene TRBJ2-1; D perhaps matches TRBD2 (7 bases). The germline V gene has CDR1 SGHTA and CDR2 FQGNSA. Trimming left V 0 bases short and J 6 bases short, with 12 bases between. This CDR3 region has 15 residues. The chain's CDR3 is CASSLAGGQTNEQFF. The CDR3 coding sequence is TGTGCCAGCAGCTTAGCGGGGGGGCAAACCAATGAGCAGTTCTTC.

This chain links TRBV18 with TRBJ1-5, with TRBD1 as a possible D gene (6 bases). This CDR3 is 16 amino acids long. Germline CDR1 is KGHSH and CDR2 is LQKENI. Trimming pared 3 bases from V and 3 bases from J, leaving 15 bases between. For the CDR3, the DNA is TGTGCCAGCTCACCCGGGCAGGGGAGATACAATCAGCCCCAGCATTTT. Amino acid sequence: CASSPGQGRYNQPQHF.

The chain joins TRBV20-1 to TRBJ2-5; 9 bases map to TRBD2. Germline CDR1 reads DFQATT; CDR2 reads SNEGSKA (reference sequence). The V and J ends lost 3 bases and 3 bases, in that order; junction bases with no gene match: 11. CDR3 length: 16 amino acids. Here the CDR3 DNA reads TGCAGTGCTAGTCGGCGGCGGGCTAGCGGGGAAGAGACCCAGTACTTC. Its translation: CSASRRRASGEETQYF.

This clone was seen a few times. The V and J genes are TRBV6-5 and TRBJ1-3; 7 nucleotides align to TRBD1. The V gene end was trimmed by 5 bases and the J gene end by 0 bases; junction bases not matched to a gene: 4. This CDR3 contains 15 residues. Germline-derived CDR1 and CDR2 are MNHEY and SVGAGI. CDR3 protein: CASSTGVHSGNTIYF. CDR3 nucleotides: TGTGCCAGCAGTACAGGGGTTCACTCTGGAAACACCATATATTTT.

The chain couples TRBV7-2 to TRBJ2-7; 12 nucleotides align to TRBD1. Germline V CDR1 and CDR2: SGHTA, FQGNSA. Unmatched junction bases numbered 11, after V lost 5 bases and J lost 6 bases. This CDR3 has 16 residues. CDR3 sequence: CASSVPGQGALTEQYF. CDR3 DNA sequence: TGTGCCAGCAGCGTACCGGGACAGGGGGCATTGACCGAGCAGTACTTC.

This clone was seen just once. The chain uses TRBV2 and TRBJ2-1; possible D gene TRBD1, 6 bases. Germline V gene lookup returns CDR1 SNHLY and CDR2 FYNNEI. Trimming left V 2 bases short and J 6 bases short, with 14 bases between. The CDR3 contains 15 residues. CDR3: CASSEIGTHTNEQFF. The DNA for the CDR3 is TGTGCCAGCAGTGAAATCGGGACACATACCAATGAGCAGTTCTTC.

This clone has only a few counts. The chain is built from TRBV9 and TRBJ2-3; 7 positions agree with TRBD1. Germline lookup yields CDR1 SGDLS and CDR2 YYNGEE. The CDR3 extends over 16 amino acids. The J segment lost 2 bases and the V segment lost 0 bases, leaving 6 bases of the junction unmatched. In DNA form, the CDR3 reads TGTGCCAGCAGCGTAGACAGGGGTCAGAACACAGATACGCAGTATTTT. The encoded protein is CASSVDRGQNTDTQYF.

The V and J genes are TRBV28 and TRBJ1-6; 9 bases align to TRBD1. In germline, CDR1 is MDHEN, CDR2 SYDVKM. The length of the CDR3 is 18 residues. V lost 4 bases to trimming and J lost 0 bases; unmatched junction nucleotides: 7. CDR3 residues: CASSSDRGASSYNSPLHF. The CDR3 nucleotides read TGTGCCAGCAGTTCCGACAGGGGGGCCAGCTCCTATAATTCACCCCTCCACTTT.

In nucleotides, the CDR3 is TGTGCCAGCAGCCAAGATCCAGGACAGGGAAAGGACAATGAGCAGTTCTTC. Its translation is CASSQDPGQGKDNEQFF. The chain combines TRBV4-2 with TRBJ2-1, with TRBD1 matching over 8 bases. The germline gives CDR1 LGHNA, CDR2 YNFKEQ. The CDR3 totals 17 residues. The V and J ends lost 0 bases and 5 bases, in that order; junction bases with no gene match: 9.

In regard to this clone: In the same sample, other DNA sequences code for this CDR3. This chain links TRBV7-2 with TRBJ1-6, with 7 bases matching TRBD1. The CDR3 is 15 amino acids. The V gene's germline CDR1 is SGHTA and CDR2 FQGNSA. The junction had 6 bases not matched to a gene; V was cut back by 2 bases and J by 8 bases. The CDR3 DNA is TGTGCCAGCAGCTTAACTACAGGGGTTGATTCACCCCTCCACTTT. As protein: CASSLTTGVDSPLHF.

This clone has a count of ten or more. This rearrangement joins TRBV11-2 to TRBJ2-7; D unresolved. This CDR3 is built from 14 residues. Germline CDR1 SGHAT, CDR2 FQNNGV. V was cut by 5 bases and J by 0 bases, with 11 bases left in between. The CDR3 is CASSRSTYSYEQYF. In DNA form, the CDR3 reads TGTGCCAGCAGCCGTTCGACATACTCCTACGAGCAGTACTTC. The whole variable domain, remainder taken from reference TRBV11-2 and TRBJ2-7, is EAGVAQSPRYKIIEKRQSVAFWCNPISGHATLYWYQQILGQGPKLLIQFQNNGVVDDSQLPKDRFSAERLKGVDSTLKIQPAKLEDSAVYLCASSRSTYSYEQYFGPGTRLTVT.

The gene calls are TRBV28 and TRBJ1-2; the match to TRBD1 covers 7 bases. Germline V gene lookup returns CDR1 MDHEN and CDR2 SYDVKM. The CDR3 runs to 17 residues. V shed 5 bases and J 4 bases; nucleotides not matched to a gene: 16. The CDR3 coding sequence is TGTGCCAGCAGTCTTCCGGGACAGAGCATCTTATCCTATGGCTACACCTTC. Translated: CASSLPGQSILSYGYTF.

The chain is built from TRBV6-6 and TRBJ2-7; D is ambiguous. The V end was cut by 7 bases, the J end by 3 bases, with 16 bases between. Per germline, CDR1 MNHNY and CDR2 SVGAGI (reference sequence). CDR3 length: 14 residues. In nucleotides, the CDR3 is TGTGCCAGCAAAAACACAGCCTCTGGCTACGAGCAGTACTTC. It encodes CASKNTASGYEQYF.

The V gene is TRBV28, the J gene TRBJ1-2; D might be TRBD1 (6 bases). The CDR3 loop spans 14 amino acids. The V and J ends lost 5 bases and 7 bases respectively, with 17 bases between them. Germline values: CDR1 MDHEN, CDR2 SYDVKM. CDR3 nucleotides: TGTGCCAGCAGTCCAGTAGGAGGGGGGGGTGGCTACACCTTC. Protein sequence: CASSPVGGGGGYTF.

The CDR3, as DNA: TGCGCCAGCAGCCTCGGGGATAAAGAGACCCAGTACTTC. Translated: CASSLGDKETQYF. The chain has TRBV5-1 and TRBJ2-5; a possible D gene is TRBD2 (5 bases). V lost 4 bases and J 3 bases, leaving 10 bases between the germline ends. The germline V gene has CDR1 SGHRS and CDR2 YFSETQ. CDR3 length: 13 residues.

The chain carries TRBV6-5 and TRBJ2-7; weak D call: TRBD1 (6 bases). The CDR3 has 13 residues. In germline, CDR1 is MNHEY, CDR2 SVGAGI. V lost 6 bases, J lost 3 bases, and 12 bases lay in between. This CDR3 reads CASRGRGYYEQYF. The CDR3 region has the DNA TGTGCCAGCAGAGGCAGGGGTTACTACGAGCAGTACTTC.

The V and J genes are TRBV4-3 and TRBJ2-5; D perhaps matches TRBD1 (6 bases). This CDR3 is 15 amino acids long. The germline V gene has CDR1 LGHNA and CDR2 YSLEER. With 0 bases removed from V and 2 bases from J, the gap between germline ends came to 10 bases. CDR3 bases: TGCGCCAGCAGCCAAGATGCCAGGGGTCAAGAGACCCAGTACTTC. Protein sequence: CASSQDARGQETQYF.